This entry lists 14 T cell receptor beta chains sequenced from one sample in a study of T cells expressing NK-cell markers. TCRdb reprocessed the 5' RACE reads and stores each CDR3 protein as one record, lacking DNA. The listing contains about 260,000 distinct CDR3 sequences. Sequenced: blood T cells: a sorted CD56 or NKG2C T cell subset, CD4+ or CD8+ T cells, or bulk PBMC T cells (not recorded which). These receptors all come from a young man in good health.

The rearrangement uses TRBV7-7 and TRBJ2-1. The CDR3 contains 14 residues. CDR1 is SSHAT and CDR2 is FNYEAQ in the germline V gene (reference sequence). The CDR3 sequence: CASSYTELNNEQFF.

The CDR3: CASHTQGQDSPLHF. The chain carries TRBV25-1 and TRBJ1-6; TCRdb picks TRBD1, but there is no DNA to check that call. The CDR3 contains 14 residues. Germline assignment: CDR1 MGHDK and CDR2 SYGVNS.

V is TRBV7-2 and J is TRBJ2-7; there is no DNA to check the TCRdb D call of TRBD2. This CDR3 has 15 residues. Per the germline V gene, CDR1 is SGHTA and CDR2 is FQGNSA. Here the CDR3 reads CASSSSPGGIYEQYF.

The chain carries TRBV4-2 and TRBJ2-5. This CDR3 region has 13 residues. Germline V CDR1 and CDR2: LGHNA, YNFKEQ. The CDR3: CASSPDRRETQYF.

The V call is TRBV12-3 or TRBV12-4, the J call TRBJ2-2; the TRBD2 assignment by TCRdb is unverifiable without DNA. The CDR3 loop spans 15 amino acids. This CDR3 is CASSLFRGGTGELFF.

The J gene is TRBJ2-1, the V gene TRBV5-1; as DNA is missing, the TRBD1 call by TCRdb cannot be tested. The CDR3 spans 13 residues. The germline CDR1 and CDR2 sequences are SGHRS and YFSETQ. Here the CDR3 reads CASSSDEGRPQFF.

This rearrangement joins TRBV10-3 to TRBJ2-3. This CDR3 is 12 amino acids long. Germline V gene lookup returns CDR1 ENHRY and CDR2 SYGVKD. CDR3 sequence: CAIGEGSDTQYF.

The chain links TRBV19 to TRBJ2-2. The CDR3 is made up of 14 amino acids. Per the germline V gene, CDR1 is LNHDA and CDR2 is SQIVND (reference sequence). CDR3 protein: CASRPASNTGELFF.

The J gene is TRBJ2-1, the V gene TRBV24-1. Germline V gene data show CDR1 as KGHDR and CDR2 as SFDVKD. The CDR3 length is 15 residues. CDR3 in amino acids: CATSADLTLDNEQFF.

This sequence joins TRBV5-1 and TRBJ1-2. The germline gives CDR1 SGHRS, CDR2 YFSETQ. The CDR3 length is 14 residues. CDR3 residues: CASSPGLGNYGYTF.

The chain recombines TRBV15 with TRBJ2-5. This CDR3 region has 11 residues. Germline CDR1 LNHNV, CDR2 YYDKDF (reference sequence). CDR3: CATSSGETQYF.

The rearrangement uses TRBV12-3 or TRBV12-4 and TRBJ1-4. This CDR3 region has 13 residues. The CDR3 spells CASSLAFGEKLFF.

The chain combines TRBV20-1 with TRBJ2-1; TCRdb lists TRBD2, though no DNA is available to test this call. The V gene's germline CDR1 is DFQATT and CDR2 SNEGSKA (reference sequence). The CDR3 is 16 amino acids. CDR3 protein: CSAYTSGRANYNEQFF.

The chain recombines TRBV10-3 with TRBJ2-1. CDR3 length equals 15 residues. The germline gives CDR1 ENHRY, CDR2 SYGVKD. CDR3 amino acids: CAISGVGYSYNEQFF.